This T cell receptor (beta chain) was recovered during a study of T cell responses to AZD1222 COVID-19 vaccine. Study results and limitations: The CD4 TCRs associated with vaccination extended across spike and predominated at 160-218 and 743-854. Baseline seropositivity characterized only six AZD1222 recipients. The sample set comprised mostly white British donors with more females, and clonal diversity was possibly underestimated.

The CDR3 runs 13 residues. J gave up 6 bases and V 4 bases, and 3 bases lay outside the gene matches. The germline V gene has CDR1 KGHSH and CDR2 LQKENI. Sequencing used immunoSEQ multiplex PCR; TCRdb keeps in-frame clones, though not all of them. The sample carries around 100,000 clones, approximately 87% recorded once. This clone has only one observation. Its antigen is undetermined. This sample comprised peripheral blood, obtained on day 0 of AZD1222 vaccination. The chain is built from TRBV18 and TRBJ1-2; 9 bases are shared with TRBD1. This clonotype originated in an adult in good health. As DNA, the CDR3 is TGTGCCAGCTCACGGGACAGGGAAGATGGCTACACCTTC. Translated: CASSRDREDGYTF. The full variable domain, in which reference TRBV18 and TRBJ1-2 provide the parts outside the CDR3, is NAGVMQNPRHLVRRRGQEARLRCSPMKGHSHVYWYRQLPEEGLKFMVYLQKENIIDESGMPKERFSAEFPKEGPSILRIQQVVRGDSAAYFCASSRDREDGYTFGSGTRLTVV.